One sample yielded the 11 T cell receptor beta chains listed below, sequenced in a study of T cell repertoires in cytomegalovirus infection. Via MiXCR, TCRdb re-called the reads, giving one row per CDR3 protein. The repertoire holds around 750,000 distinct CDR3 sequences, with approximately 30% as singletons. For these receptors, no antigen is known. Material: cultured CD8+ T cells from PBMCs, obtained from culture after CMV antigen stimulation. These TCRs come from a human donor in good health (CMV status not recorded). Some clones in this sample may be carry-over from other donors' samples.

The chain combines TRBV6-6 with TRBJ1-5, with D unresolved. Trimming shortened V by 5 bases and J by 4 bases, and 12 bases separated the two germline ends. Germline values: CDR1 MNHNY, CDR2 SVGAGI (reference sequence). This CDR3 has 14 amino acids. CDR3 protein: CASSHNSYNQPQHF. The CDR3 DNA follows: TGTGCCAGCAGTCATAACAGTTATAATCAGCCCCAGCATTTT.

Note on this clonotype: A junction boundary mismatches the germline segment, possibly from a read error. This chain connects TRBV11-2 to TRBJ1-2; TRBD1 matches 7 bases. This CDR3 region has 18 residues. The germline CDR1 and CDR2 sequences are SGHAT and FQNNGV. CDR3 region: CASSLGVSGGGFLYGYSF. Here the CDR3 DNA reads TGTGCCAGCAGCTTAGGAGTCTCAGGGGGGGGATTTCTTTATGGCTACTCCTTC.

This clonotype has more than one count but fewer than ten. The genes are TRBV6-2 or TRBV6-3 and TRBJ2-5, with 9 bases fitting TRBD2. J gave up 1 base and V 6 bases, and 12 bases lay outside the gene matches. CDR3 size: 17 residues. Germline-derived CDR1 and CDR2 are MNHEY and SVGEGT. The CDR3: CASSYVIAGVLQETQYF. The CDR3 bases are TGTGCCAGCAGCTACGTGATAGCGGGGGTTCTCCAAGAGACCCAGTACTTC.

The V call is TRBV7-9, the J call TRBJ1-1; D unclear. CDR1 is SEHNR, CDR2 FQNEAQ, per germline (reference sequence). Trimming cost V 4 bases and J 8 bases, with 14 bases left between them. CDR3 size: 13 residues. CDR3 region: CASSSDVILEAFF. The CDR3 DNA is TGTGCCAGCAGCTCAGACGTCATACTCGAAGCTTTCTTT.

The chain couples TRBV20-1 to TRBJ2-3; 9 nucleotides line up with TRBD1. The V segment lost 1 base and the J segment 4 bases; nucleotides outside the gene matches: 6. Germline CDR1 is DFQATT and CDR2 is SNEGSKA (reference sequence). This CDR3 comprises 15 residues. The CDR3 protein is CSARVDRGLADTQYF. The CDR3 coding sequence is TGCAGTGCTAGAGTCGACAGGGGGTTGGCAGATACGCAGTATTTT.

This clonotype was detected only a few times. The CDR3: CASSYLGGGSTDTQYF. The CDR3 nucleotides read TGTGCCAGCAGTTATCTCGGGGGGGGGAGCACAGATACGCAGTATTTT. The chain couples TRBV6-5 to TRBJ2-3; TRBD2 aligns across 8 bases. Germline assignment: CDR1 MNHEY and CDR2 SVGAGI. Losses at the gene ends were 3 bases for V and 0 bases for J; bases not matched to a gene: 5. This CDR3 region has 16 residues.

As for this clonotype: A much larger clone lies a single base off, so this may be a read error. This chain uses TRBV13 with TRBJ1-1, with D possibly matching TRBD1 (6 bases). The CDR3 length is 14 residues. Trimming removed 1 base at V and 1 base at J, with 7 bases between. Germline CDR1 PRHDT, CDR2 FYEKMQ (reference sequence). The CDR3 sequence: CASSLEGENTEAFF. The CDR3 region has the DNA TGTGCCAGCAGCTTAGAGGGGGAGAACACTGAAGCTTTCTTT.

This chain uses TRBV19 with TRBJ1-4, with 9 bases identical to TRBD1. CDR3 length: 15 residues. Germline V gives CDR1 LNHDA, CDR2 SQIVND (reference sequence). The V gene end was trimmed by 6 bases and the J gene end by 8 bases; junction bases not matched to a gene: 10. The CDR3, as DNA: TGTGCCAGTAGGCCGGGACAGGGCTTATCGGAAAAACTGTTTTTT. Amino acid sequence: CASRPGQGLSEKLFF.

In its sample, this clonotype was seen a few times. The rearrangement joins TRBV18 to TRBJ2-7, with a weak D call TRBD1 (6 bases). The CDR3 loop spans 12 amino acids. The V and J ends lost 5 bases and 6 bases respectively, with 11 bases between them. The V gene's germline CDR1 is KGHSH and CDR2 LQKENI. The CDR3 DNA reads TGTGCCAGCTCATCTCCAGGGGCCGAGCAGTACGTC. Amino acids: CASSSPGAEQYV.

The chain combines TRBV5-1 with TRBJ2-3; D ambiguous. The V end was cut by 1 base, the J end by 6 bases, with 15 bases between. CDR3 size: 15 residues. From germline, CDR1 is SGHRS and CDR2 YFSETQ. CDR3 in DNA: TGCGCCAGCAGCTTGTGGCCGCCCGGGTTGGATACGCAGTATTTT. Translated, it gives CASSLWPPGLDTQYF. Together with reference TRBV5-1 and TRBJ2-3, the CDR3 gives the full variable domain: KAGVTQTPRYLIKTRGQQVTLSCSPISGHRSVSWYQQTPGQGLQFLFEYFSETQRNKGNFPGRFSGRQFSNSRSEMNVSTLELGDSALYLCASSLWPPGLDTQYFGPGTRLTVL.

This clonotype was counted between two and nine times. V usage is TRBV4-1 and J usage is TRBJ1-5; perhaps TRBD1 as D (5 bases). V lost 4 bases to trimming and J lost 0 bases, with 10 bases between them. CDR1 is MGHRA, CDR2 YSYEKL, per germline. The CDR3 runs to 15 residues. The CDR3 is CASSPAGNSNQPQHF. The DNA for the CDR3 is TGCGCCAGCAGCCCAGCAGGGAATAGCAATCAGCCCCAGCATTTT.